These 27 T cell receptor beta chains came from one sample sequenced in a study of beta chain features in type 1 diabetes. Reverse transcription of all isolated RNA meant that expressed TCRB transcripts were sequenced. Libraries were prepared by immunoSEQ multiplex PCR; TCRdb keeps only in-frame clonotypes and omits some of them. The table lists about 620,000 clones, around a sixth of them singletons, with roughly 0.098% in the top ten. The sample was naive CD4+ T cells from blood. These receptors all stem from a man aged 18 to 35 in good health.

This clone was counted between two and nine times. The chain carries TRBV10-3 and TRBJ2-3; TRBD2 agrees at 10 bases. The length of the CDR3 is 16 residues. Germline CDR1 reads ENHRY; CDR2 reads SYGVKD. J lost 2 bases, V lost 0 bases, and 2 bases had no gene match. CDR3 DNA: TGTGCCATCAGTGAGTCCAGCGGGGGGGCCACAGATACGCAGTATTTT. Translated: CAISESSGGATDTQYF.

This clone was seen more than once but under ten times. The chain combines TRBV18 with TRBJ2-7, with D tentatively TRBD2 (6 bases). CDR1 and CDR2 from the germline V gene are KGHSH and LQKENI. The CDR3 runs 15 residues. Trimming removed 4 bases at V and 2 bases at J, with 15 bases between. In DNA form, the CDR3 reads TGTGCCAGCTCACTTGGACCGTGGACTACCTACGAGCAGTACTTC. Translating it yields CASSLGPWTTYEQYF.

The genes are TRBV13 and TRBJ2-7; possibly TRBD1 for D (6 bases). This CDR3 has 15 residues. With 6 bases removed from V and 0 bases from J, the gap between germline ends came to 15 bases. Germline loops: CDR1 PRHDT, CDR2 FYEKMQ (reference sequence). DNA of the CDR3: TGTGCCAGCAGTTCCGGACAGACCCTCTCCTACGAGCAGTACTTC. This codes for CASSSGQTLSYEQYF.

This clone showed up just a few times. This chain uses TRBV7-9 with TRBJ2-7; no clear D gene. In germline, CDR1 is SEHNR, CDR2 FQNEAQ (reference sequence). The CDR3 runs to 12 residues. The V gene lost 1 base and the J gene lost 6 bases, with 7 bases spanning the gap. The CDR3 bases are TGTGCCAGCAGCTTAGAAGGGCTCGAGCAGTACTTC. Residues: CASSLEGLEQYF.

Note on this clone: A junction end diverges from the germline sequence, so it may reflect a read error. This chain links TRBV18 with TRBJ2-7, with 11 bases that match TRBD2. In germline, CDR1 is KGHSH, CDR2 LQKENI. The CDR3 has 14 amino acids. The CDR3 DNA sequence: TGTGCCAGCTCACCTTCTAGCGGGGGGCATACGAATCACTTC. Translation gives CASSPSSGGHTNHF.

This chain links TRBV6-5 with TRBJ2-7, with TRBD2 matching over 11 bases. The germline V gene encodes CDR1 MNHEY and CDR2 SVGAGI. The trim removed 5 bases at V and 5 bases at J, leaving 5 bases unmatched. This CDR3 is 14 amino acids long. Here the CDR3 reads CASSARLAGNEQYF. The CDR3 bases are TGTGCCAGCAGTGCCCGACTAGCGGGGAACGAGCAGTACTTC.

This clone was picked up a small number of times. The rearrangement links TRBV10-3 to TRBJ2-3, with TRBD2 as a possible D gene (6 bases). The V end was cut by 3 bases, the J end by 1 base, with 11 bases between. The CDR3 is 15 residues long. Germline values: CDR1 ENHRY, CDR2 SYGVKD. Here the CDR3 reads CAISEGGLGTDTQYF. In DNA, the CDR3 is TGTGCCATCAGTGAAGGAGGGCTAGGCACAGATACGCAGTATTTT.

The table lists this clone with a few counts. This chain joins TRBV7-2 and TRBJ1-2, with 7 nucleotides matching TRBD1. Germline V gene data show CDR1 as SGHTA and CDR2 as FQGNSA. This CDR3 region has 13 residues. V was pared by 5 bases and J by 6 bases, with 6 bases of the junction left unmatched. The DNA of the CDR3 is TGTGCCAGCAGCCCACAGGGGAGGCATGGCTACACCTTC. Its translation: CASSPQGRHGYTF.

J is TRBJ1-1 and V is TRBV4-1; the D gene is possibly TRBD1 (5 bases). CDR1 is MGHRA and CDR2 is YSYEKL in the germline V gene. Trimming took 2 bases from V and 3 from J, leaving 13 bases between them. This CDR3 is 15 amino acids long. CDR3 amino acids: CASSQFREADTEAFF. The CDR3 coding sequence is TGCGCCAGCAGCCAATTCAGGGAAGCGGACACTGAAGCTTTCTTT.

This clone was seen a few times. The chain joins TRBV9 to TRBJ2-3, with D perhaps assigned TRBD1 or TRBD2 (5 bases each). The germline V and J ends were trimmed by 4 bases and 8 bases, with 17 bases remaining between them. From germline, CDR1 is SGDLS and CDR2 YYNGEE. The CDR3 is 14 amino acids. The CDR3 DNA reads as TGTGCCAGCAGCCCACTCGAGGGGCCAGGTACGCAGTATTTT. Protein product: CASSPLEGPGTQYF.

This clone was seen a few times. V usage is TRBV28 and J usage is TRBJ1-4, with TRBD1 matching 7 bases. The germline V gene has CDR1 MDHEN and CDR2 SYDVKM. The CDR3 loop spans 15 amino acids. V lost 3 bases, J lost 8 bases, and 9 bases stayed unmatched. CDR3 region: CASSLRQGVREKLFF. CDR3 DNA: TGTGCCAGCAGTTTGCGGCAGGGGGTACGCGAAAAACTGTTTTTT. The whole variable domain, remainder taken from reference TRBV28 and TRBJ1-4, is DVKVTQSSRYLVKRTGEKVFLECVQDMDHENMFWYRQDPGLGLRLIYFSYDVKMKEKGDIPEGYSVSREKKERFSLILESASTNQTSMYLCASSLRQGVREKLFFGSGTQLSVL.

This chain links TRBV7-9 with TRBJ2-5, with TRBD1 matching over 8 bases. With the DNA end fitting TRBJ2-7 better, the J assignment may be wrong. Per the germline V gene, CDR1 is SEHNR and CDR2 is FQNEAQ (reference sequence). The CDR3 totals 14 residues. As DNA, the CDR3 is TGTGCCAGCAGCTTTCCAGGGGGCAGTTACGAGCAGTACTTC. Translated, it gives CASSFPGGSYEQYF.

The chain employs TRBV18 and TRBJ2-2; the D gene could be TRBD1 or TRBD2 (5 bases each). CDR1 and CDR2 (germline): KGHSH, LQKENI. V shed 5 bases and J shed 7 bases, with 11 bases lying between them. The CDR3 is made up of 13 amino acids. The CDR3 nucleotides read TGTGCCAGCTCAGCCGGGACGAACGGGGAGCTGTTTTTT. Translating it yields CASSAGTNGELFF.

This clone was seen only a few times. The chain is built from TRBV7-2 and TRBJ2-3, with D perhaps matching TRBD2 (6 bases). V dropped 4 bases and J dropped 5 bases, with 7 bases sitting between them. CDR3 length: 12 residues. Germline CDR1 and CDR2: SGHTA and FQGNSA. CDR3 DNA sequence: TGTGCCAGCAGCTCGGGGGTAGATACGCAGTATTTT. It translates to CASSSGVDTQYF.

Only a few counts were recorded for this clone. In DNA, the CDR3 is TGTGCCAGCAGTTTAAGCGGGGGGAGCAACTACGAGCAGTACTTC. It encodes CASSLSGGSNYEQYF. This chain uses TRBV6-5 with TRBJ2-7; 9 nucleotides line up with TRBD2. Losses at the gene ends were 4 bases for V and 3 bases for J; bases not matched to a gene: 7. This CDR3 is 15 amino acids long. CDR1 is MNHEY and CDR2 is SVGAGI in the germline V gene.

The chain uses TRBV9 and TRBJ1-5; TRBD1 matches at 8 bases. The germline CDR1 and CDR2 sequences are SGDLS and YYNGEE. Trimming removed 2 bases from V and 6 bases from J; junction bases left unmatched: 10. This CDR3 spans 16 amino acids. The CDR3: CASSVEQGGKGQPQHF. The CDR3 DNA reads TGTGCCAGCAGCGTTGAACAGGGGGGGAAAGGTCAGCCCCAGCATTTT. Together with reference TRBV9 and TRBJ1-5, the CDR3 gives the full variable domain: DSGVTQTPKHLITATGQRVTLRCSPRSGDLSVYWYQQSLDQGLQFLIQYYNGEERAKGNILERFSAQQFPDLHSELNLSSLELGDSALYFCASSVEQGGKGQPQHFGDGTRLSIL.

The gene calls are TRBV5-4 and TRBJ1-2, with TRBD1 as a possible D gene (5 bases). Trimming removed 7 bases at V and 2 bases at J, with 12 bases between. This CDR3 is built from 13 residues. CDR1 is SGHNT, CDR2 YYREEE, per germline (reference sequence). In nucleotides, the CDR3 is TGTGCCAGCGGGGTACAGGACAACTATGGCTACACCTTC. It specifies CASGVQDNYGYTF.

This chain links TRBV7-2 with TRBJ1-3; D not certain. The V gene's germline CDR1 is SGHTA and CDR2 FQGNSA. The CDR3 has 16 residues. V lost 5 bases to trimming and J lost 0 bases, with 14 bases between them. Here the CDR3 reads CASSLTPGGSGNTIYF. As DNA, the CDR3 is TGTGCCAGCAGCCTAACTCCGGGAGGCTCTGGAAACACCATATATTTT. Based on the CDR3 plus reference TRBV7-2 and TRBJ1-3, the full variable domain is GAGVSQSPSNKVTEKGKDVELRCDPISGHTALYWYRQSLGQGLEFLIYFQGNSAPDKSGLPSDRFSAERTGGSVSTLTIQRTQQEDSAVYLCASSLTPGGSGNTIYFGEGSWLTVV.

This clone was detected only a few times. The chain carries TRBV7-2 and TRBJ1-4, with TRBD1 identical over 7 bases. The CDR3 is 15 amino acids. The trim removed 5 bases at V and 5 bases at J, leaving 8 bases unmatched. Germline assignment: CDR1 SGHTA and CDR2 FQGNSA. CDR3 nucleotide sequence: TGTGCCAGCAGCCCCAGACAGGGAGGGAATGAAAAACTGTTTTTT. This sequence encodes CASSPRQGGNEKLFF. The whole variable domain, filled in from reference TRBV7-2 and TRBJ1-4, reads GAGVSQSPSNKVTEKGKDVELRCDPISGHTALYWYRQSLGQGLEFLIYFQGNSAPDKSGLPSDRFSAERTGGSVSTLTIQRTQQEDSAVYLCASSPRQGGNEKLFFGSGTQLSVL.

The chain links TRBV4-1 to TRBJ2-7; the match to TRBD2 covers 7 bases. Germline lookup yields CDR1 MGHRA and CDR2 YSYEKL. The CDR3 covers 15 residues. After removal of 4 bases from V and 7 bases from J, the junction contained 13 bases not matched to a gene. The CDR3 sequence is CASSPMDLGGKEQYF. CDR3 nucleotides: TGCGCCAGCAGCCCGATGGACTTGGGGGGGAAAGAGCAGTACTTC.

This clone has only a few counts. The genes are TRBV4-3 and TRBJ2-1; tentative D call: TRBD2 (5 bases). The CDR3 sequence is 15 residues long. Germline V gives CDR1 LGHNA, CDR2 YSLEER. Trimming took 1 base from V and 9 from J, leaving 16 bases between them. The CDR3 loop reads CASSQVMRALGEQFF. The CDR3 nucleotides read TGCGCCAGCAGCCAAGTCATGCGGGCCCTCGGTGAGCAGTTCTTC.

V and J are TRBV7-2 and TRBJ1-2; D is ambiguous. V lost 5 bases and J lost 7, with 11 bases in between. The CDR3 extends over 12 amino acids. Germline V gene data show CDR1 as SGHTA and CDR2 as FQGNSA. For the CDR3, the DNA is TGTGCCAGCAGCCTAGGAGAGTCTGGCTACACCTTC. Encoded protein: CASSLGESGYTF.

The V call is TRBV2, the J call TRBJ1-1; D might be TRBD1 (5 bases). CDR3 length: 15 amino acids. Germline CDR1 and CDR2: SNHLY and FYNNEI. The ends were cut back, 6 bases at V and 1 base at J, with 15 bases in the middle. As DNA, the CDR3 is TGTGCCAGCAGAGTGGAGGACACTACGAACACTGAAGCTTTCTTT. This gives the protein CASRVEDTTNTEAFF.

This chain links TRBV5-8 with TRBJ2-5, with 9 bases fitting TRBD2. The CDR3 is 13 residues long. The J segment lost 4 bases and the V segment lost 4 bases, leaving 2 bases of the junction unmatched. In germline, CDR1 is SGHTS, CDR2 YDEGEE. The CDR3 nucleotides are TGTGCCAGCAGCCTTAGCGGGGGAGAGACCCAGTACTTC. This gives the protein CASSLSGGETQYF.

CDR3 nucleotides: TGTGCCAGCAGCTTCCAGCGGGCAGCGAGCTATGGCTACACCTTC. The encoded protein is CASSFQRAASYGYTF. This chain links TRBV7-2 with TRBJ1-2; D gene unclear. CDR3 length: 15 residues. The V end was cut by 3 bases, the J end by 4 bases, with 15 bases between. The V gene's germline CDR1 is SGHTA and CDR2 FQGNSA.

This clone occurred a few times. V usage is TRBV9 and J usage is TRBJ1-3; TRBD1 aligns across 7 bases. The V gene's germline CDR1 is SGDLS and CDR2 YYNGEE. The CDR3 sequence is 14 residues long. V lost 4 bases, J lost 3 bases, and 4 bases stayed unmatched. Here the CDR3 DNA reads TGTGCCAGCAGCCCTGACAGGGTTGGAAACACCATATATTTT. It encodes CASSPDRVGNTIYF.

The V and J genes are TRBV2 and TRBJ1-2; D gene uncertain. Germline V lookup: CDR1 SNHLY, CDR2 FYNNEI. This CDR3 is built from 14 residues. The V and J ends lost 10 bases and 0 bases respectively, with 15 bases between them. In DNA, the CDR3 is TGTGCCACCCATCTCACGTGGGCTAACTATGGCTACACCTTC. Amino acid sequence: CATHLTWANYGYTF. Full variable domain (remainder filled in from reference TRBV2 and TRBJ1-2): EPEVTQTPSHQVTQMGQEVILRCVPISNHLYFYWYRQILGQKVEFLVSFYNNEISEKSEIFDDQFSVERPDGSNFTLKIRSTKLEDSAMYFCATHLTWANYGYTFGSGTRLTVV.